Given below is one T cell receptor (beta chain) in context. Its target is not known. Mismatch with germline at one junction end may stem from a read error. Three nested ARM-PCR rounds with V-beta and C-beta primers built TCRB libraries. These TCRB libraries lack any described unique molecular identifiers. TCRdb fed the multiplex PCR reads into MiXCR, producing one record per CDR3 protein. The data contain some 32,000 distinct CDR3 sequences, 50% to 75% of them singletons. The data originate from a study of tumor-infiltrating lymphocytes in glioblastoma multiforme. Findings and limits, study-wide: RNA-based TCR sequencing may distort clone frequencies, since cells carry unequal TCR transcript numbers. T cells were not sorted into functional subsets.

The CDR3 covers 14 residues. The germline V gene encodes CDR1 SGHAT and CDR2 FQNNGV. Sequenced sample: brain tumor tissue. The receptor was isolated from a male donor with glioblastoma. The chain recombines TRBV11-2 with TRBJ2-7; a weak D match, TRBD2 (5 bases). In nucleotides, the CDR3 is TGTGCCAGCTACACCGGGATACCCGGTTACGAGCAATACTTC. Protein product: CASYTGIPGYEQYF. The full variable domain, in which reference TRBV11-2 and TRBJ2-7 provide the parts outside the CDR3, is EAGVAQSPRYKIIEKRQSVAFWCNPISGHATLYWYQQILGQGPKLLIQFQNNGVVDDSQLPKDRFSAERLKGVDSTLKIQPAKLEDSAVYLCASYTGIPGYEQYFGPGTRLTVT.